This entry lists 23 T cell receptor beta chains sequenced from one sample in a study of T cell responses to AZD1222 COVID-19 vaccine. Repertoires were generated with immunoSEQ multiplex PCR, while TCRdb's copy carries only in-frame clones and drops some. The repertoire holds 180,000 or so clones, 92% seen once, with 1.3% in the top ten. The sequenced sample was peripheral blood, obtained 28 days after the second AZD1222 dose. The receptor set was obtained from an adult who received the AZD1222 COVID-19 vaccine.

The chain has TRBV28 and TRBJ1-6; unclear D gene. The germline gives CDR1 MDHEN, CDR2 SYDVKM. The V gene lost 8 bases and the J gene lost 5 bases, with 4 bases spanning the gap. CDR3 length equals 11 residues. The CDR3 is CASAHNSPLHF. Here the CDR3 DNA reads TGTGCCAGCGCGCATAATTCACCCCTCCACTTT. Together with reference TRBV28 and TRBJ1-6, the CDR3 gives the full variable domain: DVKVTQSSRYLVKRTGEKVFLECVQDMDHENMFWYRQDPGLGLRLIYFSYDVKMKEKGDIPEGYSVSREKKERFSLILESASTNQTSMYLCASAHNSPLHFGNGTRLTVT.

The chain combines TRBV15 with TRBJ1-2; D is unresolved. The V end was cut by 0 bases, the J end by 2 bases, with 4 bases between. There are 13 residues in the CDR3. Looked up from germline, CDR1 is LNHNV and CDR2 is YYDKDF (reference sequence). The CDR3 coding sequence is TGTGCCACCAGCAGAGATAAGAACTATGGCTACACCTTC. Translating it yields CATSRDKNYGYTF. The full variable domain, in which reference TRBV15 and TRBJ1-2 provide the parts outside the CDR3, is DAMVIQNPRYQVTQFGKPVTLSCSQTLNHNVMYWYQQKSSQAPKLLFHYYDKDFNNEADTPDNFQSRRPNTSFCFLDIRSPGLGDTAMYLCATSRDKNYGYTFGSGTRLTVV.

CDR3 in DNA: TGTGCCAGTATTCCCCCGGGAGGGACTGAAGCTTTCTTT. This encodes CASIPPGGTEAFF. The rearrangement uses TRBV19 and TRBJ1-1; D is uncertain. There are 13 residues in the CDR3. V dropped 7 bases and J dropped 5 bases, with 14 bases sitting between them. CDR1 LNHDA and CDR2 SQIVND come from the germline V gene (reference sequence).

This chain uses TRBV3-1 (or the pseudogene TRBV3-2) with TRBJ1-5; 9 nucleotides line up with TRBD1. The germline CDR1 and CDR2 sequences are LGHDT and YNNKEL (reference sequence). The CDR3 extends over 18 amino acids. The trim removed 3 bases at V and 1 base at J, leaving 10 bases unmatched. The CDR3 sequence is CASSHWGTGTGSNQPQHF. The CDR3, as DNA: TGTGCCAGCAGCCACTGGGGGACAGGGACGGGAAGCAATCAGCCCCAGCATTTT.

CDR3 region: CASSKPLTGGINTEAFF. The CDR3 bases are TGTGCCAGCAGCAAGCCCCTGACAGGGGGTATAAACACTGAAGCTTTCTTT. The chain carries TRBV21-1 and TRBJ1-1; TRBD1 is the table's D call, not checked against the DNA. TRBV21-1 is a pseudogene. The CDR3 contains 17 residues.

In its sample, this clone was seen a few times. The chain joins TRBV14 to TRBJ1-1; D gene uncertain. The CDR3 extends over 13 amino acids. The V end lost 1 base, the J end lost 4 bases, and 7 bases lay between the germline ends. Germline CDR1 reads SGHDN; CDR2 reads FVKESK. In DNA form, the CDR3 reads TGTGCCAGCAGCCAAGGGCAGTTCACTGAAGCTTTCTTT. Translation: CASSQGQFTEAFF.

The chain recombines TRBV6-5 with TRBJ1-4; D call uncertain. Trimming took off 4 bases at V and 3 bases at J, with 3 bases between the two ends. The CDR3 loop spans 12 amino acids. Germline V gene sequence: CDR1 MNHEY, CDR2 SVGAGI. The CDR3 sequence: CASSFPNEKLFF. The CDR3 DNA follows: TGTGCCAGCAGTTTCCCTAATGAAAAACTGTTTTTT.

The chain links TRBV5-1 to TRBJ2-1, with 9 bases matching TRBD1. V shed 1 base, J shed 3 bases, and the junction held 5 bases outside the gene matches. The CDR3 runs to 16 residues. Germline V gene lookup returns CDR1 SGHRS and CDR2 YFSETQ. The CDR3: CASSLSADRGYNEQFF. The CDR3, as DNA: TGCGCCAGCAGCTTGTCGGCGGACAGGGGCTACAATGAGCAGTTCTTC. Together with reference TRBV5-1 and TRBJ2-1, the CDR3 gives the full variable domain: KAGVTQTPRYLIKTRGQQVTLSCSPISGHRSVSWYQQTPGQGLQFLFEYFSETQRNKGNFPGRFSGRQFSNSRSEMNVSTLELGDSALYLCASSLSADRGYNEQFFGPGTRLTVL.

This sequence joins TRBV19 and TRBJ2-5; unclear D gene. Trimming took off 6 bases at V and 2 bases at J, with 10 bases between the two ends. CDR1 and CDR2 (germline): LNHDA, SQIVND (reference sequence). CDR3 length: 13 residues. CDR3 region: CASSSTAQETQYF. CDR3 nucleotides: TGTGCCAGTAGCTCAACAGCACAAGAGACCCAGTACTTC.

The chain combines TRBV28 with TRBJ1-1; the D is unclear. Germline V lookup: CDR1 MDHEN, CDR2 SYDVKM. V was cut by 7 bases and J by 8 bases, with 11 bases left in between. This CDR3 spans 11 amino acids. The CDR3 region is CASTGPNEAFF. CDR3 sequence (DNA): TGTGCCAGCACTGGGCCCAACGAAGCTTTCTTT.

The chain employs TRBV27 and TRBJ1-5; D perhaps matches TRBD1 (5 bases). Germline V gene lookup returns CDR1 MNHEY and CDR2 SMNVEV (reference sequence). The CDR3 totals 14 residues. V lost 0 bases and J 5 bases, leaving 8 bases between the germline ends. CDR3 region: CASSLSPGYQPQHF. CDR3 bases: TGTGCCAGCAGTTTATCGCCAGGGTATCAGCCCCAGCATTTT.

The J gene is TRBJ1-2, the V gene TRBV10-1; TRBD1 agrees at 9 bases. CDR1 and CDR2 (germline): WNHNN, SYGVQD (reference sequence). V lost 6 bases to trimming and J lost 7 bases; unmatched junction nucleotides: 6. CDR3 length: 13 amino acids. The CDR3 is CASSGDRDSGYTF. The CDR3 DNA follows: TGCGCCAGCAGCGGGGACAGGGACTCTGGCTACACCTTC.

The rearrangement joins TRBV12-5 to TRBJ1-3, with D tentatively TRBD1 (6 bases). V gave up 2 bases and J gave up 4 bases, with 12 bases separating them. Germline loops: CDR1 LGHNT, CDR2 FRNRAP. The CDR3 consists of 15 residues. The CDR3 nucleotides read TGTGCTAGTGGTTTGATCTTGGGACAAGGAAACACCATATATTTT. Encoded protein: CASGLILGQGNTIYF.

As concerns this clone: Other DNA sequences in the sample encode the same CDR3. This chain uses TRBV5-4 with TRBJ1-2; 12 bases map to TRBD1. The CDR3 covers 14 residues. V lost 5 bases to trimming and J lost 7 bases; unmatched junction nucleotides: 6. Germline V gives CDR1 SGHNT, CDR2 YYREEE (reference sequence). CDR3 loop: CASSSGQGARGYTF. In DNA form, the CDR3 reads TGTGCCAGCAGTTCGGGACAGGGGGCGCGTGGCTACACCTTC.

The rearrangement joins TRBV4-1 to TRBJ2-7; D is possibly TRBD2 (6 bases). CDR3 length: 14 amino acids. V was pared by 4 bases and J by 5 bases, with 15 bases between. Germline CDR1 and CDR2: MGHRA and YSYEKL. CDR3 sequence reads: CASSPRRVGDEQYF. DNA of the CDR3: TGCGCCAGCAGCCCCAGGAGGGTCGGAGACGAGCAGTACTTC.

Here the CDR3 DNA reads TGTGCCAGCCTTGTAACCGACGGCAGTACCGGGGAGCTGTTTTTT. Translating gives CASLVTDGSTGELFF. V and J are TRBV6-5 and TRBJ2-2; D is uncertain. Germline V gene data show CDR1 as MNHEY and CDR2 as SVGAGI. CDR3 length: 15 amino acids. V lost 8 bases and J lost 5, with 18 bases in between.

The chain has TRBV6-6 and TRBJ2-7; 7 positions match TRBD1. Per the germline V gene, CDR1 is MNHNY and CDR2 is SVGAGI (reference sequence). The J segment lost 2 bases and the V segment lost 6 bases, leaving 10 bases of the junction unmatched. The CDR3 is 15 amino acids. The CDR3 here is CASSFPTGDPYEQYF. CDR3 coding DNA: TGTGCCAGCAGCTTTCCCACAGGGGACCCCTACGAGCAGTACTTC.

The rearrangement uses TRBV6-5 and TRBJ2-4, with D perhaps matching TRBD1 (6 bases). The CDR3 spans 14 residues. CDR1 is MNHEY, CDR2 SVGAGI, per germline. The germline V and J ends were trimmed by 5 bases and 8 bases, with 16 bases remaining between them. CDR3 sequence: CASSRGQGADIQYF. CDR3 DNA: TGTGCCAGCAGTAGGGGACAAGGTGCGGACATTCAGTACTTC.

This clone has a handful of counts. The chain carries TRBV4-3 and TRBJ1-5; TRBD1 aligns across 11 bases. Per the germline V gene, CDR1 is LGHNA and CDR2 is YSLEER. Trimming took 0 bases from V and 9 from J; bases not matched to a gene: 7. The CDR3 totals 16 residues. CDR3 sequence: CASSQETGTGGMPQHF. The CDR3 DNA reads TGCGCCAGCAGCCAAGAAACCGGGACAGGGGGTATGCCCCAGCATTTT.

This chain uses TRBV5-1 with TRBJ2-5, with D possibly being TRBD2 (5 bases). V lost 4 bases to trimming and J lost 7 bases, with 20 bases between them. This CDR3 has 15 residues. CDR1 and CDR2 from the germline V gene are SGHRS and YFSETQ. The CDR3 protein is CASSPTSYPEGTQYF. DNA of the CDR3: TGCGCCAGCAGCCCCACATCCTACCCAGAGGGGACCCAGTACTTC. Filled out from reference TRBV5-1 and TRBJ2-5, the complete variable domain reads KAGVTQTPRYLIKTRGQQVTLSCSPISGHRSVSWYQQTPGQGLQFLFEYFSETQRNKGNFPGRFSGRQFSNSRSEMNVSTLELGDSALYLCASSPTSYPEGTQYFGPGTRLLVL.

The chain couples TRBV6-5 to TRBJ2-5; D uncertain. CDR3 size: 16 residues. The germline V gene has CDR1 MNHEY and CDR2 SVGAGI. V was cut by 0 bases and J by 3 bases, with 14 bases left in between. The CDR3 reads CASSYSSGSWEETQYF. Written as DNA, the CDR3 is TGTGCCAGCAGTTACTCTTCGGGCTCCTGGGAAGAGACCCAGTACTTC.

This rearrangement joins TRBV28 to TRBJ2-3; 10 bases agree with TRBD2. The trim removed 10 bases at V and 2 bases at J, leaving 9 bases unmatched. Germline values: CDR1 MDHEN, CDR2 SYDVKM. CDR3 length equals 15 residues. The CDR3 is CATITGLASTDTQYF. CDR3 in DNA: TGTGCCACCATAACGGGACTAGCGTCCACAGATACGCAGTATTTT.

A single count supports this clone. V usage is TRBV30 and J usage is TRBJ2-6, with D unresolved. The ends were cut back, 0 bases at V and 2 bases at J, with 8 bases in the middle. The CDR3 extends over 15 amino acids. The germline CDR1 and CDR2 sequences are GTSNPN and SVGIG (reference sequence). The CDR3 region is CAWSVGMTGANVLTF. DNA of the CDR3: TGTGCCTGGAGTGTGGGGATGACTGGGGCCAACGTCCTGACTTTC. Full variable domain (rest looked up from reference TRBV30 and TRBJ2-6): SQTIHQWPATLVQPVGSPLSLECTVEGTSNPNLYWYRQAAGRGLQLLFYSVGIGQISSEVPQNLSASRPQDRQFILSSKKLLLSDSGFYLCAWSVGMTGANVLTFGAGSRLTVL.